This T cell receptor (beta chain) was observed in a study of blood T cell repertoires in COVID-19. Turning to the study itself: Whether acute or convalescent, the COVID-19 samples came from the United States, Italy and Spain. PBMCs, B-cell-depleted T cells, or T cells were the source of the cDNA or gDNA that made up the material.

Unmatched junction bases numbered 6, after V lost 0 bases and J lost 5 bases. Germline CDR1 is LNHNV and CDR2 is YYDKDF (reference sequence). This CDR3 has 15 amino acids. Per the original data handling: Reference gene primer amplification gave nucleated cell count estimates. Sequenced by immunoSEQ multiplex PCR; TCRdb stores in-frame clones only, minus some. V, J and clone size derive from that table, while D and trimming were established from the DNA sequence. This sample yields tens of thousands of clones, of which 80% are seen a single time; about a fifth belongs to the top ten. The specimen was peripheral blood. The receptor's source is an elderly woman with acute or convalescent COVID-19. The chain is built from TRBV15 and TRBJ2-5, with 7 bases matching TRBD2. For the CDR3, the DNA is TGTGCCACCAGCAGAGATCGCCTAGCGGTTGAGACCCAGTACTTC. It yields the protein CATSRDRLAVETQYF.